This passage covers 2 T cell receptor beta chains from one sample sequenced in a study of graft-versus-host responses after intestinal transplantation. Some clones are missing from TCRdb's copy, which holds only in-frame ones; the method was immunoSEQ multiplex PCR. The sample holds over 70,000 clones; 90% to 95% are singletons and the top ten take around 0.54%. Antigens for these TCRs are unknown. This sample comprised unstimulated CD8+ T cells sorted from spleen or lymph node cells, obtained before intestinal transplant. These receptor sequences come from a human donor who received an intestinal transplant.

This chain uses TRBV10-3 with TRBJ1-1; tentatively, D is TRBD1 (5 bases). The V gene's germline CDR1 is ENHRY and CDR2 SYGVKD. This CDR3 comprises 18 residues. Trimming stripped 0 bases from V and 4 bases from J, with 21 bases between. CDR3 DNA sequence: TGTGCCATCAGTGAGTCCCCAGGGAACGGGATCGGCAGCACTGAAGCTTTCTTT. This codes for CAISESPGNGIGSTEAFF.

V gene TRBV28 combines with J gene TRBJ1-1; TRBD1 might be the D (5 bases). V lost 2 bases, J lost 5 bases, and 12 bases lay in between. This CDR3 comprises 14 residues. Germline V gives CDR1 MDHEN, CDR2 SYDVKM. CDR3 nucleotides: TGTGCCAGCAGTTTAATGACAGTTGGTACTGAAGCTTTCTTT. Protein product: CASSLMTVGTEAFF. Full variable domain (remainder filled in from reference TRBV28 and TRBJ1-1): DVKVTQSSRYLVKRTGEKVFLECVQDMDHENMFWYRQDPGLGLRLIYFSYDVKMKEKGDIPEGYSVSREKKERFSLILESASTNQTSMYLCASSLMTVGTEAFFGQGTRLTVV.